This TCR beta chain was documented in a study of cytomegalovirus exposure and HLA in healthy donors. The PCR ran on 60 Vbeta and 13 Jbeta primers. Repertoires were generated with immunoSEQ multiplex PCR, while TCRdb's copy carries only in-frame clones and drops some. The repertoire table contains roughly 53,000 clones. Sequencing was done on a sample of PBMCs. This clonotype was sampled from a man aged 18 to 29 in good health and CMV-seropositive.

CDR3 region: CASSFPGAAYYEQYF. The DNA for the CDR3 is TGTGCCAGCAGCTTCCCAGGGGCCGCCTACTACGAGCAGTACTTC. The chain recombines TRBV5-6 with TRBJ2-7; weak D call: TRBD1 (6 bases). The CDR3 contains 15 residues. Per the germline V gene, CDR1 is SGHDT and CDR2 is YYEEEE. Trimming cost V 2 bases and J 3 bases, with 15 bases left between them.